This T cell receptor (beta chain) was retrieved from a study of T cells expressing NK-cell markers. At the level of the study: One of eight sequenced donors was HCMV-seronegative; the other seven were seropositive. Study results and caveats: About 1.0-7.5% of CD8+ T cells in more than 5 donors belonged to dominant NKG2C+ clonotypes.

Reprocessing the 5' RACE reads, TCRdb reports a single entry for every CDR3 protein and omits DNA. The sample table sets out under 200,000 distinct CDR3 sequences. The length of the CDR3 is 14 residues. CDR1 is SGHTA, CDR2 FQGTGA, per germline. Worth noting for this clonotype: The antigen is not known.

The chain combines TRBV7-3 with TRBJ1-1. The specimen was blood T cells: a sorted CD56 or NKG2C T cell subset, CD4+ or CD8+ T cells, or bulk PBMC T cells (not recorded which). This TCR came from a woman aged 18-70 years in good health. CDR3: CASSHDFMNTEAFF.